This T cell receptor beta chain emerged from a study of blood T cell repertoires in COVID-19 (dated by TCRdb to 2020 to 2021). For context, the study as a whole: Samples covering the acute and convalescent phases of COVID-19 were provided by collaborators in the United States, Italy and Spain. The material from the prospective study consisted of cDNA or gDNA derived from T cells, B-cell-depleted T cells, or PBMCs. The repertoires were made available in a free public database intended to serve as a resource for research on the immune response to SARS-CoV-2. Samples came from the ongoing ImmuneRACE study (first 160 participants) plus 1,254 subjects from 6 global collaborators. A de-identified subject ID, COVID-19 status, age in years and sex were almost always included in the sample metadata. Deeply sampled blood TCRbeta repertoires from subjects exposed to, actively infected with, or recovered from COVID-19 were included in the dataset. Where HLA class I and class II types were available, the types were taken from metadata supplied by the sample provider, not from assay-based typing.

CDR1 and CDR2 were assigned from the germline V gene (reference sequence) as DFQATT and SNEGSKA. Its CDR3 holds 16 amino acids, cysteine through phenylalanine. Of the read, only the CDR3 DNA is kept; its 48 bases are in frame from base 1. Compared with germline, V lacks 3 bases and J lacks 4 bases; bases without a gene match: 12. Results and caveats for the whole study, not just this receptor: The amount of clinical and demographic metadata varied by source and participant and was provided uncurated.

This clone was observed a few times. What this receptor recognizes is not known. Base quality data are lacking; no much larger clone is found one base away. The immunoSEQ Assay, a bias-controlled multiplex PCR, was used to amplify TCRbeta CDR3 regions from genomic DNA. Per the original workflow: Nucleated cell counts per sample were estimated from amplification of reference gene primers within the assay. To quantify the absolute abundance of each unique TCRbeta CDR3 rearrangement, sequence reads were collapsed and filtered. For each sample, productive Simpson clonality was calculated by taking the square root of Simpson's diversity index across productive rearrangements. TCRdb carries this immuneACCESS record with in-frame sequences only. Its versions omit some clonotypes, under half of them owing to an unresolved V gene in the studies checked, with the rest unexplained. The V and J calls and the clone size are those of that table, but D and trimming were determined from the DNA. For this sample there are tens of thousands of clones; approximately 86% appear just once. The ten largest clones add up to roughly 12% of the sample.

Collaborating institutions collected whole blood in K2EDTA tubes following their own protocols. For TCRbeta analysis, collaborator samples were shipped as frozen whole blood, as isolated PBMCs, or as DNA extracted from either sample type. This sequence was found in a human donor in a cohort sampled during active COVID-19. The material sequenced was peripheral blood. The sequence joins TRBV20-1 to TRBJ2-5, with TRBD2 matching 9 junction bases. The CDR3 here reads CSASPPGSGRRETQYF. The DNA is as follows: TGCAGTGCTAGTCCGCCAGGTAGCGGGAGACGAGAGACCCAGTACTTC.